This T cell receptor (beta chain) was captured by sequencing in a study of blood T cell repertoires in COVID-19. Background on the study: Italy, Spain and the United States were the sources of the convalescent and acute COVID-19 samples. Sample material is recorded as cDNA or gDNA derived from T cells, B-cell-depleted T cells, or PBMCs.

Under the authors' procedure: Reference gene primer amplification in the assay estimated nucleated cell counts. Using immunoSEQ multiplex PCR, the repertoire was profiled, and TCRdb retains in-frame clones only, with some absent. V, J and clone size were drawn from that table, and D and trimming were deduced from the DNA. The sample includes fewer than 70,000 clones, 75% to 95% of them seen just once. This clone was seen just once. This CDR3 contains 15 residues. The V end was cut by 4 bases, the J end by 0 bases, with 12 bases between. The germline CDR1 and CDR2 sequences are SGHNT and YYREEE (reference sequence).

The material sequenced was peripheral blood. The TCR sequence derives from a woman of 80 years or more with active COVID-19. The chain links TRBV5-4 to TRBJ2-3, with a weak D call TRBD2 (6 bases). In nucleotides, the CDR3 is TGTGCCAGCAGCCCTAGAAGCGGGAGCACAGATACGCAGTATTTT. Its translation: CASSPRSGSTDTQYF.